The clone carrying this T cell receptor (beta chain) has a single count. The antigen is undetermined. The sample is drawn from a study of cytomegalovirus exposure and HLA in healthy donors. Trimming cost V 4 bases and J 0 bases; bases outside gene matches: 6. The germline gives CDR1 SGHNT, CDR2 YYREEE (reference sequence). The CDR3 covers 15 residues. This PCR relied on a set of 60 Vbeta primers and 13 Jbeta primers. Data came from immunoSEQ multiplex PCR; TCRdb stores just in-frame clones and leaves some out. Here the sample spans roughly 190,000 clones, 84% being singletons. Study-wide results and limits: Specificity for CMV antigens was confirmed in vitro for a few of the CMV-associated chains.

Sequencing was done on a sample of PBMCs. V gene TRBV5-4 combines with J gene TRBJ1-2, with TRBD1 identical over 7 bases. The source of this sequence is a woman in her forties or fifties in good health and CMV-seropositive. CDR3 in amino acids: CASSKGQSTNYGYTF. The CDR3 DNA follows: TGTGCCAGCAGCAAGGGACAGTCGACTAACTATGGCTACACCTTC. Full variable domain (missing parts from reference TRBV5-4 and TRBJ1-2): ETGVTQSPTHLIKTRGQQVTLRCSSQSGHNTVSWYQQALGQGPQFIFQYYREEENGRGNFPPRFSGLQFPNYSSELNVNALELDDSALYLCASSKGQSTNYGYTFGSGTRLTVV.